This entry features one T cell receptor (beta chain) sequence. Its antigen has not been determined. No much larger clonotype is one base removed from it; base qualities were not supplied. The intended sense of this specimen's time point label: baseline before first vaccination. The treatment or condition label here, explained by the study, means: meningococcal conjugate vaccine given as trial control. Samples from vaccinated people were obtained from the UK trials COV001 and COV002, which included a single-blind randomized controlled phase 2/3 trial of AZD1222 (ChAdOx1 nCoV-19) in healthy adults. For TCRbeta chain sequencing, PBMC samples from trial participants were taken at day 0 and at day 28 after the second dose. This record comes from a study of T cell responses to AZD1222 COVID-19 vaccine (dated by TCRdb to the early 2020s). For context, the study as a whole: A total of 230 to 250 trial participants underwent TCR sequencing, of whom 207 had received two doses of AZD1222 and about 26 had received two doses of the MenACWY control vaccine. Enrollment into the trials was organized by age into subgroups of 18-55, 56-69 and 70-plus years, and those subgroups contained roughly 160, 29 and 62 TCR-sequenced participants, respectively. Here is what the overall study found, with its caveats: Nearly half of unique spike-specific TCRs reportedly recognized epitopes outside regions mutated in the B.1.351 and B.1.1.7 variants. A significant rise in spike-specific TCR breadth and depth was observed after two AZD1222 doses relative to day 0 and relative to MenACWY recipients. Conclusions about previously exposed vaccinees are limited, since just six AZD1222 recipients were seropositive for SARS-CoV-2 at baseline. Most participants were white British and females outnumbered males, and the authors suggested that clonal diversity may have been underestimated. Because no day 14 peak-response samples were available, the repertoires could be characterized only after the peak T cell response. Vaccine-associated CD4 TCRs spanned the whole spike protein, with dominant responses in regions 160-218 and 743-854. The 56-69-year group was small, and its depth increase did not reach significance, likely because of low power.

Trimming takes 3 bases from V and 1 base from J, and the germline ends sit 9 bases apart. Reading from cysteine to phenylalanine, the CDR3 counts 15 amino acids. Only the CDR3 DNA stays, 45 bases, in frame from base 1. The CDR3 regions of human TCRbeta chains were analyzed by immunosequencing. Under the source paper's analysis protocol: TCRs in the repertoires were compared against a reference library of SARS-CoV-2-specific TCRs that had been generated with the MIRA antigen-specificity platform. Breadth meant the fraction of unique TCRs that were SARS-CoV-2-associated, whereas depth meant the fraction of total T cells that were SARS-CoV-2-associated. Using the MIRA data, every spike-specific TCR was mapped to the spike region that the TCR reacted to and assigned to either a CD4 or a CD8 class. Log10-transformed breadth and depth values were compared by one-way ANOVA with Sidak's multiple comparisons tests. In its TCRdb copy, this immuneACCESS table keeps in-frame sequences only and misses some clones. Where compared with another copy, unresolved V genes explain less than half of these, and the others have no known cause. Clone size and V and J calls were adopted from that table, with D and trimming inferred from the DNA. The sample contains around 120,000 clones, 75% to 90% of them found a single time. The ten most abundant clones make up 11% of the sample.

The TCR sequence derives from an adult in good health. The rearrangement joined TRBV23-1 to TRBJ2-2; perhaps TRBD2 is the D gene, with 5 bases matching. TRBV23-1 belongs to the ORF category, with a function that is uncertain. The sequencing used peripheral blood, collected on day 0 of MenACWY control vaccination. The CDR3 protein is CASSHLGRNTGELFF. The nucleotide sequence is TGCGCCAGCAGTCATTTAGGGAGGAACACCGGGGAGCTGTTTTTT.